In this sample, the clone carrying this TCR beta chain turned up many times. Antigen specificity is unknown. The TCRbeta library incorporated unique molecular identifiers. TCRdb re-analysed the PCR reads in MiXCR, keeping a single row per CDR3 protein. The sample contains 90,000 to 120,000 distinct CDR3 sequences, roughly 6.1% of which appear only once. The sample comes from a study of T-cell reconstitution after alpha-beta-depleted transplantation in children. Overall study results and limits: Expanded graft clones numbering several hundred reportedly gave rise to alpha-beta T cells about two months after transplant. When one year had passed after transplant, most T-cell counts and diversity came from newly produced T cells. Surviving recipient T cells and thymic progenitors accounted for the high day-60 TCRbeta diversity observed in some patients.

Germline-derived CDR1 and CDR2 are SEHNR and FQNEAQ (reference sequence). The CDR3 is 16 residues long. V shed 5 bases, J shed 5 bases, and the junction held 15 bases outside the gene matches. The J gene is TRBJ2-7, the V gene TRBV7-9; the match to TRBD1 covers 7 bases. The origin of this receptor is a male patient aged 2-15 years who had a stem cell transplant for acute lymphoblastic leukemia, so the T cells may come from the graft donor. The material sequenced was PBMCs, mostly from graft donor cells, taken 360 days after TCRalphabeta/CD19-depleted stem cell transplant. The CDR3 region has the DNA TGTGCCAGCAGCATCTTCCGGGACAGCCTTTCCGACGAGCAGTACTTC. It specifies CASSIFRDSLSDEQYF.